This T cell receptor (beta chain) comes out of a study of tumor-infiltrating lymphocytes in oesophageal squamous cell carcinoma. V lost 3 bases to trimming and J lost 3 bases, with 15 bases between them. The CDR3 covers 15 residues. The germline V gene encodes CDR1 SGHVS and CDR2 FNYEAQ. TCRdb recomputed calls from the PCR reads with MiXCR, one row per CDR3 protein. The repertoire holds a few thousand distinct CDR3 sequences, with just under 20% as singletons. This clonotype is categorized as medium-sized. V gene TRBV7-6 combines with J gene TRBJ2-7; a possible D gene is TRBD2 (6 bases). The sequenced sample consisted of normal esophageal tissue next to the tumor. This TCR was sampled from a male donor with esophageal squamous cell carcinoma. The DNA for the CDR3 is TGTGCCAGCAGCTTGGCTGGGGCGGGGTACTACGAGCAGTACTTC. Protein sequence: CASSLAGAGYYEQYF.